This TCR beta chain was found in a study of shared clonotypes between healthy human individuals. Donors were Caucasian adults residing in Nashville, Tennessee, USA. As originally analysed: Without quality scores, immunoSEQ junctional reads could not be filtered like full-length reads. The method was immunoSEQ multiplex PCR; TCRdb's version includes in-frame clones alone and lacks a portion of them. V and J calls and clone size come straight from that table; D and trimming were deduced from the DNA. The sample lists more than 450,000 clones; around 74% were seen once. CDR1 and CDR2 from the germline V gene are KGHSY and FQNENV. This CDR3 region has 12 residues. Germline trimming cut 8 bases from V and 3 bases from J; bases unmatched to any gene: 0.

Sample: PBMCs. The chain combines TRBV16 with TRBJ2-7; 11 bases are shared with TRBD1. The receptor was isolated from a woman in her thirties or forties in good health. Some clones in this sample may be carry-over from other donors' samples. The CDR3 DNA reads TGTGCCAGCGGGACAGGGGGCTACGAGCAGTACTTC. This sequence encodes CASGTGGYEQYF.